These 32 T cell receptor beta chains were all obtained from the same sample, sequenced in a study of neurological immune-mediated disorders. TCRdb used MiXCR to reprocess the 5' RACE reads, holding one entry per CDR3 protein. The repertoire has under 40,000 distinct CDR3 sequences, over 12% of them found once; the top ten carry more than 20%. The source material was PBMCs. The receptor set was obtained from a woman aged 50 to 60 with HTLV-1-associated myelopathy (HAM/TSP).

This clonotype appeared many times. V and J are TRBV4-3 and TRBJ2-7; 8 bases fit TRBD1. The CDR3 totals 15 residues. With 1 base clipped from V and 4 bases from J, the junction kept 6 bases outside the gene matches. CDR1 is LGHNA and CDR2 is YSLEER in the germline V gene. CDR3 loop: CASSQVTGEGYEQYF. For the CDR3, the DNA is TGCGCCAGCAGCCAAGTGACAGGGGAAGGTTACGAGCAGTACTTC.

This clonotype occurred many times. The chain uses TRBV19 and TRBJ2-7; 8 nucleotides line up with TRBD1. Germline V gives CDR1 LNHDA, CDR2 SQIVND (reference sequence). The CDR3 consists of 16 residues. Trimming at V came to 2 bases and at J to 7 bases, leaving 13 bases not matched to a gene. In DNA form, the CDR3 reads TGTGCCAGTAGTATAACCCGACAGGGGACCCTAGGAGAGCAGTACTTC. Its translation is CASSITRQGTLGEQYF.

The table lists this clonotype with many counts. The chain joins TRBV7-2 to TRBJ2-1, with 7 bases identical to TRBD2. Trimming at V came to 5 bases and at J to 3 bases, leaving 7 bases not matched to a gene. Germline V gives CDR1 SGHTA, CDR2 FQGNSA. This CDR3 is 15 amino acids long. The CDR3 loop is CASSTSGTNYNEQFF. CDR3 DNA: TGTGCCAGCAGCACCTCCGGGACTAACTACAATGAGCAGTTCTTC.

This clonotype was observed many times. The V gene is TRBV21-1, the J gene TRBJ1-1; the D call of TRBD1 is as the table states it, not checked on the DNA. TRBV21-1 is assigned pseudogene status. The CDR3 consists of 18 residues. The CDR3 spells CASSKPLPGGWVNTEAFF. CDR3 coding DNA: TGTGCCAGCAGCAAACCCCTGCCTGGAGGTTGGGTGAACACTGAAGCTTTCTTT.

This clonotype was seen repeatedly, ten times or more. CDR3 protein: CASRQGARTGELFF. As DNA, the CDR3 is TGTGCCAGCAGACAGGGGGCGAGGACCGGGGAGCTGTTTTTT. The genes are TRBV12-3 or TRBV12-4 and TRBJ2-2; 9 bases line up with TRBD1. Trimming took 6 bases from V and 5 from J; bases not matched to a gene: 4. The CDR3 is 14 amino acids.

In the case of this clonotype: At one of its ends the junction is not consistent with the germline gene, which may arise from a read error. In DNA form, the CDR3 reads TGTGCCAGCAGCACTAGAGACACTGAAGATTTCTTT. Translation: CASSTRDTEDFF. This sequence joins TRBV7-2 and TRBJ1-1; D ambiguous. The CDR3 runs to 12 residues. Germline-derived CDR1 and CDR2 are SGHTA and FQGNSA.

This clonotype was picked up many times. V and J are TRBV7-2 and TRBJ2-1; TRBD2 matches at 9 bases. CDR3 length: 15 residues. Germline values: CDR1 SGHTA, CDR2 FQGNSA. With 2 bases clipped from V and 5 bases from J, the junction kept 4 bases outside the gene matches. The CDR3 loop reads CASSLSPSGNNEQFF. In DNA form, the CDR3 reads TGTGCCAGCAGCTTATCTCCTAGCGGGAACAATGAGCAGTTCTTC.

At least ten counts were recorded for this clonotype. The chain employs TRBV5-1 and TRBJ2-3, with 8 bases aligning to TRBD2. The CDR3 runs to 16 residues. CDR1 SGHRS and CDR2 YFSETQ come from the germline V gene. V shed 1 base, J shed 6 bases, and the junction held 10 bases outside the gene matches. The CDR3 is CASSLSMRGAGDTQYF. Written as DNA, the CDR3 is TGCGCCAGCAGCTTGAGTATGCGGGGGGCAGGGGATACGCAGTATTTT.

The chain combines TRBV27 with TRBJ1-3; 10 positions match TRBD1. The CDR3 consists of 14 residues. V dropped 9 bases and J dropped 2; count of bases not matched to a gene: 4. Germline V CDR1 and CDR2: MNHEY, SMNVEV (reference sequence). The CDR3 spells CASRQGATGNTIYF. Written as DNA, the CDR3 is TGTGCCAGTCGACAGGGGGCCACTGGAAACACCATATATTTT.

This clonotype has at least ten counts. The gene calls are TRBV7-2 and TRBJ2-5; 9 nucleotides align to TRBD2. V gave up 8 bases and J gave up 7 bases; unmatched junction bases: 11. Germline loops: CDR1 SGHTA, CDR2 FQGNSA. The CDR3 has 14 amino acids. CDR3 in amino acids: CASCRLAEWGTQYF. The CDR3 DNA follows: TGTGCCAGCTGTAGACTAGCGGAATGGGGGACCCAGTACTTC.

This clonotype was picked up many times. The V and J genes are TRBV6-5 and TRBJ1-1; the match to TRBD1 covers 9 bases. With 1 base clipped from V and 2 bases from J, the junction kept 8 bases outside the gene matches. CDR3 length equals 17 residues. Germline CDR1 reads MNHEY; CDR2 reads SVGAGI. CDR3 sequence (DNA): TGTGCCAGCAGTTACTATGGGGGGACAGGGAGTAACACTGAAGCTTTCTTT. It encodes CASSYYGGTGSNTEAFF.

This clonotype was detected many times. V and J are TRBV7-2 and TRBJ2-7, with D uncertain. The V gene lost 5 bases and the J gene lost 6 bases, with 8 bases spanning the gap. Germline V lookup: CDR1 SGHTA, CDR2 FQGNSA. There are 11 residues in the CDR3. The CDR3: CASSNGIEQYF. CDR3 nucleotides: TGTGCCAGCAGCAATGGTATCGAGCAGTACTTC. Full variable domain (remainder filled in from reference TRBV7-2 and TRBJ2-7): GAGVSQSPSNKVTEKGKDVELRCDPISGHTALYWYRQSLGQGLEFLIYFQGNSAPDKSGLPSDRFSAERTGGSVSTLTIQRTQQEDSAVYLCASSNGIEQYFGPGTRLTVT.

At least ten counts were recorded for this clonotype. The V and J genes are TRBV7-2 and TRBJ1-1; TRBD1 might be the D (5 bases). Germline CDR1 reads SGHTA; CDR2 reads FQGNSA. V lost 1 base, J lost 6 bases, and 9 bases lay in between. This CDR3 has 13 amino acids. The CDR3 DNA reads as TGTGCCAGCAGCTTAGGTGGCAGGGCTGAAGCTTTCTTT. Its translation: CASSLGGRAEAFF.

This clonotype was recorded at least ten times. The V call is TRBV11-1, the J call TRBJ1-2; D is perhaps TRBD1 (5 bases). From germline, CDR1 is SGHAT and CDR2 FQDESV (reference sequence). V lost 5 bases and J lost 8, with 15 bases in between. The CDR3 has 13 amino acids. CDR3: CASSPSYGDGYTF. The CDR3 DNA is TGTGCCAGCAGCCCATCCTATGGGGACGGCTACACCTTC.

This clonotype has a count of ten or more. The chain carries TRBV9 and TRBJ1-1, with 7 nucleotides matching TRBD1. Germline V gene sequence: CDR1 SGDLS, CDR2 YYNGEE. The V segment lost 3 bases and the J segment 3 bases; nucleotides outside the gene matches: 14. The CDR3 sequence is 17 residues long. CDR3 sequence: CASSEAGQPGLDTEAFF. The DNA of the CDR3 is TGTGCCAGCAGCGAAGCGGGACAGCCCGGCTTGGACACTGAAGCTTTCTTT.

This clonotype was counted at least ten times. The chain joins TRBV7-2 to TRBJ2-5; 8 bases fit TRBD1. Germline V gives CDR1 SGHTA, CDR2 FQGNSA. The CDR3 contains 15 residues. The junction had 9 bases not matched to a gene; V was cut back by 5 bases and J by 4 bases. Written as DNA, the CDR3 is TGTGCCAGCAGCCCCCGGACAGGGAGGAGAGAGACCCAGTACTTC. Residues: CASSPRTGRRETQYF.

There are many counts of this clonotype. The gene calls are TRBV7-8 and TRBJ2-1, with D perhaps TRBD1 or TRBD2 (5 bases each). The CDR3 loop spans 15 amino acids. Germline lookup yields CDR1 SGHVS and CDR2 FQNEAQ. With 3 bases removed from V and 9 bases from J, the gap between germline ends came to 18 bases. The CDR3 nucleotides read TGTGCCAGCAGCTTCCCCGGGACCGCAGTGAGTGAGCAGTTCTTC. This encodes CASSFPGTAVSEQFF.

This clonotype appeared many times. V gene TRBV20-1 combines with J gene TRBJ2-1, with 8 bases matching TRBD2. CDR1 is DFQATT and CDR2 is SNEGSKA in the germline V gene (reference sequence). Germline trimming cut 0 bases from V and 2 bases from J; bases unmatched to any gene: 3. This CDR3 region has 15 residues. CDR3 DNA sequence: TGCAGTGCTAGAGATATCGGGGGGGCCTACAATGAGCAGTTCTTC. This gives the protein CSARDIGGAYNEQFF.

This clonotype showed up many times. The rearrangement joins TRBV7-2 to TRBJ1-1; D is unresolved. CDR1 and CDR2 from the germline V gene are SGHTA and FQGNSA. V was pared by 1 base and J by 1 base, with 7 bases between. This CDR3 spans 14 amino acids. The CDR3 DNA reads TGTGCCAGCAGCTTAGGTTCAAGGAACACTGAAGCTTTCTTT. This gives the protein CASSLGSRNTEAFF.

The rearrangement links TRBV19 to TRBJ1-5; 9 bases align to TRBD1. V lost 5 bases and J lost 4; bases outside the gene matches: 3. Germline CDR1 is LNHDA and CDR2 is SQIVND (reference sequence). The CDR3 is 14 amino acids. CDR3 in amino acids: CASSSGTGNQPQHF. CDR3 bases: TGTGCCAGTAGTTCCGGGACAGGGAATCAGCCCCAGCATTTT.

This clonotype was detected many times. The CDR3 loop reads CASSLMGTSGGLGTDTQYF. The CDR3 nucleotides read TGTGCCAGCAGCTTAATGGGGACTAGCGGGGGCCTAGGCACAGATACGCAGTATTTT. V is TRBV7-3 and J is TRBJ2-3; TRBD2 matches 14 bases. Germline-derived CDR1 and CDR2 are SGHTA and FQGTGA. The J segment lost 1 base and the V segment lost 1 base, leaving 7 bases of the junction unmatched. The CDR3 contains 19 residues. The full variable domain, with the rest looked up from reference TRBV7-3 and TRBJ2-3, is GAGVSQTPSNKVTEKGKYVELRCDPISGHTALYWYRQSLGQGPEFLIYFQGTGAADDSGLPNDRFFAVRPEGSVSTLKIQRTERGDSAVYLCASSLMGTSGGLGTDTQYFGPGTRLTVL.

This clonotype appeared many times. The rearrangement uses TRBV3-1 and TRBJ1-1; D gene unclear. The CDR3 loop spans 11 amino acids. V lost 3 bases and J 7 bases, leaving 6 bases between the germline ends. Looked up from germline, CDR1 is LGHDT and CDR2 is YNNKEL (reference sequence). The CDR3 nucleotides read TGTGCCAGCAGCCAGCGGAATGAAGCTTTCTTT. It is translated as CASSQRNEAFF.

This clonotype occurred many times. The rearrangement joins TRBV20-1 to TRBJ2-5, with TRBD1 matching over 9 bases. Germline CDR1 reads DFQATT; CDR2 reads SNEGSKA (reference sequence). The CDR3 is 16 amino acids. The V and J ends lost 1 base and 2 bases, in that order; junction bases with no gene match: 8. CDR3 protein: CSARALTGGGQETQYF. Here the CDR3 DNA reads TGCAGTGCTAGAGCTTTAACAGGGGGCGGACAAGAGACCCAGTACTTC.

This clonotype appeared many times. The chain joins TRBV24-1 to TRBJ2-2, with D hard to call. CDR1 is KGHDR and CDR2 is SFDVKD in the germline V gene. Between the trimmed V and J ends, which lost 4 bases and 2 bases, there was a span of 7 bases. This CDR3 is 14 amino acids long. DNA of the CDR3: TGTGCCACCAGTGAAGGATCCAACACCGGGGAGCTGTTTTTT. This translates into CATSEGSNTGELFF.

This clonotype came up many times. This chain connects TRBV5-1 to TRBJ1-1; 9 bases line up with TRBD1. CDR1 is SGHRS, CDR2 YFSETQ, per germline. CDR3 length equals 14 residues. Trimming cost V 3 bases and J 5 bases; bases outside gene matches: 5. The CDR3 spells CASSSGQGWTEAFF. CDR3 DNA sequence: TGCGCCAGCAGCTCGGGACAGGGTTGGACTGAAGCTTTCTTT.

This clonotype came up many times. The rearrangement uses TRBV7-2 and TRBJ2-3; D is ambiguous. Trimming stripped 6 bases from V and 1 base from J, with 20 bases between. Per the germline V gene, CDR1 is SGHTA and CDR2 is FQGNSA. This CDR3 has 17 amino acids. The CDR3 here is CASSRNEIGLGTDTQYF. Here the CDR3 DNA reads TGTGCCAGCAGTAGGAACGAAATCGGATTGGGCACAGATACGCAGTATTTT.

This clonotype came up a few times. The rearrangement uses TRBV6-2 or TRBV6-3 and TRBJ1-1; the D gene is possibly TRBD1 (6 bases). The V gene's germline CDR1 is MNHEY and CDR2 SVGEGT. Trimming pared 6 bases from V and 4 bases from J, leaving 9 bases between. The length of the CDR3 is 12 residues. CDR3 in amino acids: CASRRGTTEAFF. Written as DNA, the CDR3 is TGTGCCAGCAGAAGGGGGACCACTGAAGCTTTCTTT.

This clonotype has at least ten counts. The chain recombines TRBV5-1 with TRBJ1-1; D unresolved. Trimming shortened V by 0 bases and J by 1 base, and 10 bases separated the two germline ends. Germline CDR1 SGHRS, CDR2 YFSETQ. The CDR3 loop spans 15 amino acids. CDR3 loop: CASSLDQRQNTEAFF. As DNA, the CDR3 is TGCGCCAGCAGCTTGGATCAAAGACAGAACACTGAAGCTTTCTTT.

This clonotype has a count of ten or more. The rearrangement joins TRBV6-6 to TRBJ2-3; D is possibly TRBD1 (6 bases). Germline assignment: CDR1 MNHNY and CDR2 SVGAGI (reference sequence). The CDR3 has 14 residues. V dropped 10 bases and J dropped 8 bases, with 22 bases sitting between them. CDR3 nucleotides: TGTGCCACAGCAGGTACTGGACAGTCTGGTACGCAGTATTTT. Translation gives CATAGTGQSGTQYF.

This clonotype has a count of ten or more. The V and J genes are TRBV7-9 and TRBJ1-6; 7 bases are a match to TRBD1. The CDR3 has 13 amino acids. CDR1 and CDR2 (germline): SEHNR, FQNEAQ (reference sequence). V trimming: 6 bases; J trimming: 14 bases; junction bases outside the gene matches: 10. The CDR3 loop reads CASSSTGWAALHF. CDR3 coding DNA: TGTGCCAGCAGTTCGACAGGGTGGGCAGCCCTCCACTTT.

This clonotype was seen ten or more times. This chain connects TRBV7-2 to TRBJ1-5; no reliable D call. V lost 4 bases and J lost 3, with 4 bases in between. Germline V gene lookup returns CDR1 SGHTA and CDR2 FQGNSA. This CDR3 is 12 amino acids long. In DNA, the CDR3 is TGTGCCAGCAGCTCCCCCAATCAGCCCCAGCATTTT. This gives the protein CASSSPNQPQHF.

In this sample, this clonotype turned up many times. CDR3 nucleotide sequence: TGCAGTGCTAGTCCTGAGGATACGCAGTATTTT. Its protein is CSASPEDTQYF. The chain couples TRBV20-1 to TRBJ2-3; D is undetermined. Germline CDR1 is DFQATT and CDR2 is SNEGSKA (reference sequence). Trimming stripped 3 bases from V and 6 bases from J, with 7 bases between. CDR3 length: 11 amino acids.